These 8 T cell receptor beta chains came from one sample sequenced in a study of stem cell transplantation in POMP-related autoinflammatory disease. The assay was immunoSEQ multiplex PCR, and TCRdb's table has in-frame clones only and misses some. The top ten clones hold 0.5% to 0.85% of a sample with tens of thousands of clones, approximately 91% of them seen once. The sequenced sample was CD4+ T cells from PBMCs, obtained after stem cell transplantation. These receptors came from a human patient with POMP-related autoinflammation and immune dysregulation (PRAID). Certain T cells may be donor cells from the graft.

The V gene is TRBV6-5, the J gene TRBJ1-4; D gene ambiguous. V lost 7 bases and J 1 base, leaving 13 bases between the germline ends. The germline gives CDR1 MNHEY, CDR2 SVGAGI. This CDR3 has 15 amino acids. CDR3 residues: CASISHFQTNEKLFF. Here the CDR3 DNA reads TGTGCCAGCATTTCTCACTTTCAAACTAATGAAAAACTGTTTTTT.

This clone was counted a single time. The CDR3 DNA reads TGTGCAAGTCGCTTAAGGGGGAACTATGGCTACACCTTC. Its protein product is CASRLRGNYGYTF. This chain links TRBV12-2 with TRBJ1-2; the table's D call, TRBD1, has no DNA check behind it. TRBV12-2 is recorded as a pseudogene. CDR3 length: 13 residues.

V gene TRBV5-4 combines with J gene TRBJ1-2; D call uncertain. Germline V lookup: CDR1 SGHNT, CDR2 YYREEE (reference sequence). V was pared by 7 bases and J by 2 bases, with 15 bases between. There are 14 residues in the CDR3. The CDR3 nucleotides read TGTGCCAGCCGCTCGTCCGGCATCAACTATGGCTACACCTTC. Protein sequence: CASRSSGINYGYTF.

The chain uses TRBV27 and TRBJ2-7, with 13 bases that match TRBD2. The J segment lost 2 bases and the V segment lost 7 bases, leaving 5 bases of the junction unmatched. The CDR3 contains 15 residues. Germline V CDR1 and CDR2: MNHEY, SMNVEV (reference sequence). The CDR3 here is CASTPGTSGTYEQYF. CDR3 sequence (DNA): TGTGCCAGCACCCCGGGGACTAGCGGGACCTACGAGCAGTACTTC.

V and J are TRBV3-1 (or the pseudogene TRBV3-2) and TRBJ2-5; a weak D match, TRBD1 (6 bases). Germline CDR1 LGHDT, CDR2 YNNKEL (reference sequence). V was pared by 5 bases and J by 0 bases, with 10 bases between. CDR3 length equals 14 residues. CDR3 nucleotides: TGTGCCAGCAGCAGAAACAGGGACCAAGAGACCCAGTACTTC. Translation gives CASSRNRDQETQYF.

CDR3 in DNA: TGTGCCATCAGCAAGGGACAGATGGATACGCAGTATTTT. Amino acid sequence: CAISKGQMDTQYF. V is TRBV10-3 and J is TRBJ2-3; TRBD1 matches at 7 bases. Trimming at V came to 6 bases and at J to 6 bases, leaving 6 bases not matched to a gene. The germline V gene has CDR1 ENHRY and CDR2 SYGVKD. The CDR3 is 13 residues long.

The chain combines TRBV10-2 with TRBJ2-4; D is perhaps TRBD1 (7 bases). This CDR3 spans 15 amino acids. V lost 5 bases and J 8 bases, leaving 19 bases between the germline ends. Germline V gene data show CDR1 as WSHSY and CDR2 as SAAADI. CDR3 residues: CASSPGGRGVYIQYF. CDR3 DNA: TGCGCCAGCAGTCCCGGGGGCAGGGGGGTGTACATTCAGTACTTC.

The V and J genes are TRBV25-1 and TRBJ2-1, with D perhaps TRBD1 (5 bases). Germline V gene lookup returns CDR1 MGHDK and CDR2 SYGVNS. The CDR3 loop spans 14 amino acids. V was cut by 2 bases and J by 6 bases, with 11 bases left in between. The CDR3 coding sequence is TGTGCCAGCAGTGAACCCCAAAGGGGCAATGAGCAGTTCTTC. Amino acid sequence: CASSEPQRGNEQFF.